The clone carrying this TCR beta chain was counted at least ten times. TCRdb re-called the 5' RACE reads through MiXCR, storing one row per CDR3 protein. This table has roughly 21,000 distinct CDR3 sequences, 15% to 20% appearing once. The data were taken from a study of neurological immune-mediated disorders. Trimming pared 0 bases from V and 8 bases from J, leaving 8 bases between. Germline CDR1 and CDR2: SEHNR and FQNEAQ (reference sequence). The CDR3 sequence is 13 residues long. The V call is TRBV7-9, the J call TRBJ2-1; no firm D call. This TCR was recovered from a woman under 30 with multiple sclerosis. Source material: CD8+ T cells from blood. The CDR3 spells CASSLAGRDEQFF. As DNA, the CDR3 is TGTGCCAGCAGCTTAGCAGGTCGGGATGAGCAGTTCTTC.